The present TCR beta chain was sequenced within a study of identical twins. Study outcomes and limitations: The study reached conclusions through statistical analysis that was cross-sectional, not following the same donors.

The CDR3 extends over 17 amino acids. Germline V gene sequence: CDR1 SGHNT, CDR2 YENEEA. V shed 2 bases and J 5 bases; nucleotides not matched to a gene: 6. Details on this clonotype: Its specificity is not known.

A universal primer site was added by template switching, and unique molecular identifiers were carried by the cDNA. TCRdb called the 5' RACE reads again in MiXCR, with one record for every CDR3 protein. Seen here are some 570,000 distinct CDR3 sequences, 20% to 25% observed once, and the top ten hold 0.48%. There were only healthy Caucasians among the donors. The same specimen was also included in a second study, on yellow fever vaccine responses in identical twins. That report notes: It has been reported that, in twins, the vaccine T cell response seemed partly convergent and partly personalized.

This clonotype was sampled from a woman aged 18-29 years in good health. Sequencing was carried out using CD4+ T cells sorted from blood. The V call is TRBV11-3, the J call TRBJ2-1; 13 positions agree with TRBD2. The CDR3 DNA reads TGTGCCAGCAGCTTATTGGCCGGGACTAGCGGGAACAATGAGCAGTTCTTC. It translates to CASSLLAGTSGNNEQFF.